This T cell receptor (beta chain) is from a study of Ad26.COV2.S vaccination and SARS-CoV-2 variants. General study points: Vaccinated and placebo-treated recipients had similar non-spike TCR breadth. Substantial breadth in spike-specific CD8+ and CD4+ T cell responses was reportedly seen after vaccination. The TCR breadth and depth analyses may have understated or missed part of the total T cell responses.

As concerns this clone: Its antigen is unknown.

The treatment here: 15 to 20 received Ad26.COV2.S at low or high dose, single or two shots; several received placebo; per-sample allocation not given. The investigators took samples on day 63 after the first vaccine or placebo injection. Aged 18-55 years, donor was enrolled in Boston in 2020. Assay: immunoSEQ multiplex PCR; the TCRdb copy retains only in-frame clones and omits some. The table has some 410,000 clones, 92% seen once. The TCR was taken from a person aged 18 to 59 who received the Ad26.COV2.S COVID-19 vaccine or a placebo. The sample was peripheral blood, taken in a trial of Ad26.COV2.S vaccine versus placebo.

The CDR3 coding sequence is TGTGCCAGCAGTGACTACAATGAGCAGTTCTTC. It encodes CASSDYNEQFF. The gene calls are TRBV2 and TRBJ2-1; D gene unclear. Trimming shortened V by 3 bases and J by 3 bases, and 0 bases separated the two germline ends. Germline V gives CDR1 SNHLY, CDR2 FYNNEI. The CDR3 is made up of 11 amino acids. Based on the CDR3 plus reference TRBV2 and TRBJ2-1, the full variable domain is EPEVTQTPSHQVTQMGQEVILRCVPISNHLYFYWYRQILGQKVEFLVSFYNNEISEKSEIFDDQFSVERPDGSNFTLKIRSTKLEDSAMYFCASSDYNEQFFGPGTRLTVL.